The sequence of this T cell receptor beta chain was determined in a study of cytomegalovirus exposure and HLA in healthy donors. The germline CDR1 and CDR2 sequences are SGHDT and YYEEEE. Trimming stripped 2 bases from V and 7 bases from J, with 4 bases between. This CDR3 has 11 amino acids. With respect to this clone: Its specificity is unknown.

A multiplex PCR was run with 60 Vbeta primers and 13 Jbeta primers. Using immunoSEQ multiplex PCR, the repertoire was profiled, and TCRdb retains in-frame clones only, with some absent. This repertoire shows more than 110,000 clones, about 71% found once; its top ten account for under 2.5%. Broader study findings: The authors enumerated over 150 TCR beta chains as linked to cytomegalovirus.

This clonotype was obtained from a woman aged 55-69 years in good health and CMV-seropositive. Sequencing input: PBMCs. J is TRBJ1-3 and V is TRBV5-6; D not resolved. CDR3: CASSFGNTIYF. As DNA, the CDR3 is TGTGCCAGCAGCTTCGGGAACACCATATATTTT.